These 14 T cell receptor beta chains came from one sample sequenced in a study of blood T cell repertoires in COVID-19. Here immunoSEQ multiplex PCR was the method, and the copy in TCRdb shows in-frame clones only, minus some. The top ten clones hold roughly 7% of a sample with some 99,000 clones, 84% of them seen once. The specimen was peripheral blood. These receptors were obtained from a woman aged 45-60 years with acute or convalescent COVID-19.

The gene calls are TRBV30 and TRBJ1-1; D is ambiguous. The CDR3 spans 13 residues. V was clipped by 0 bases and J by 2 bases, with 7 bases between them. In germline, CDR1 is GTSNPN, CDR2 SVGIG (reference sequence). CDR3 in DNA: TGTGCCTGGAGTGTACGGGAAAACACTGAAGCTTTCTTT. Its translation: CAWSVRENTEAFF.

This clone has just a few counts. The rearrangement joins TRBV5-1 to TRBJ1-6; 8 bases fit TRBD1. V shed 4 bases and J 7 bases; nucleotides not matched to a gene: 10. There are 16 residues in the CDR3. Looked up from germline, CDR1 is SGHRS and CDR2 is YFSETQ. CDR3 sequence: CASSPGQVDSNSPLHF. The CDR3 DNA reads as TGCGCCAGCAGCCCGGGACAGGTTGACTCCAATTCACCCCTCCACTTT.

J is TRBJ2-5 and V is TRBV5-1; perhaps TRBD2 as D (5 bases). CDR3 length: 14 amino acids. V was cut by 2 bases and J by 2 bases, with 10 bases left in between. In germline, CDR1 is SGHRS, CDR2 YFSETQ. The CDR3 DNA reads TGCGCCAGCAGCTTATTCGGGGAACAAGAGACCCAGTACTTC. Encoded protein: CASSLFGEQETQYF.

The V and J genes are TRBV19 and TRBJ2-1; no clear D. The length of the CDR3 is 14 residues. The germline CDR1 and CDR2 sequences are LNHDA and SQIVND (reference sequence). V was cut by 3 bases and J by 9 bases, with 15 bases left in between. CDR3 loop: CASSIPSGRTEQFF. In DNA, the CDR3 is TGTGCCAGTAGTATCCCCTCTGGGCGTACTGAGCAGTTCTTC.

This chain's CDR3 is CASSQAGAGNTIYF. The CDR3 coding sequence is TGTGCCAGCAGCCAAGCCGGGGCTGGAAACACCATATATTTT. The chain employs TRBV3-1 (or the pseudogene TRBV3-2) and TRBJ1-3, with D unclear. The V and J ends lost 1 base and 2 bases respectively, with 6 bases between them. The CDR3 sequence is 14 residues long. Germline V gene lookup returns CDR1 LGHDT and CDR2 YNNKEL (reference sequence).

The chain links TRBV6-2 or TRBV6-3 to TRBJ2-7; D possibly corresponds to TRBD1 (6 bases). The CDR3 is 14 residues long. V was clipped by 2 bases and J by 9 bases, with 17 bases between them. Germline V gene lookup returns CDR1 MNHEY and CDR2 SVGEGT. The CDR3 sequence is CASSYPLTGEGQYF. The CDR3 nucleotides are TGTGCCAGCAGTTACCCACTGACAGGAGAGGGGCAGTACTTC.

For the CDR3, the DNA is TGCGCCAGCAGCTTTCATACGGACAGTTCAGATTCACCCCTCCACTTT. This sequence encodes CASSFHTDSSDSPLHF. This chain uses TRBV5-1 with TRBJ1-6; D may be TRBD1 (6 bases). The CDR3 extends over 16 amino acids. The germline V and J ends were trimmed by 2 bases and 8 bases, with 17 bases remaining between them. Germline V gene data show CDR1 as SGHRS and CDR2 as YFSETQ. The variable domain in full, completed from reference TRBV5-1 and TRBJ1-6, reads KAGVTQTPRYLIKTRGQQVTLSCSPISGHRSVSWYQQTPGQGLQFLFEYFSETQRNKGNFPGRFSGRQFSNSRSEMNVSTLELGDSALYLCASSFHTDSSDSPLHFGNGTRLTVT.

The chain is built from TRBV5-1 and TRBJ2-3; a possible D gene is TRBD1 (7 bases). Germline CDR1 reads SGHRS; CDR2 reads YFSETQ. Deletions cut 9 bases from V and 2 bases from J, with 19 bases between. The CDR3 sequence is 15 residues long. CDR3 in amino acids: CATTQGDSDTDTQYF. CDR3 sequence (DNA): TGCGCCACCACGCAGGGGGACTCCGACACAGATACGCAGTATTTT.

The rearrangement uses TRBV15 and TRBJ1-5, with D unresolved. Germline CDR1 LNHNV, CDR2 YYDKDF (reference sequence). This CDR3 has 14 amino acids. Trimming shortened V by 5 bases and J by 0 bases, and 8 bases separated the two germline ends. The CDR3 loop is CATSGGYSNQPQHF. In DNA form, the CDR3 reads TGTGCCACCAGCGGAGGTTATAGCAATCAGCCCCAGCATTTT. Variable domain in full (rest from reference TRBV15 and TRBJ1-5): DAMVIQNPRYQVTQFGKPVTLSCSQTLNHNVMYWYQQKSSQAPKLLFHYYDKDFNNEADTPDNFQSRRPNTSFCFLDIRSPGLGDTAMYLCATSGGYSNQPQHFGDGTRLSIL.

V and J are TRBV30 and TRBJ2-2; the match to TRBD2 covers 8 bases. This CDR3 is 15 amino acids long. After removal of 4 bases from V and 4 bases from J, the junction contained 8 bases not matched to a gene. Germline V gives CDR1 GTSNPN, CDR2 SVGIG (reference sequence). This chain's CDR3 is CAWTHRTSRTGELFF. In nucleotides, the CDR3 is TGTGCCTGGACCCACCGGACTAGCCGCACCGGGGAGCTGTTTTTT.

V usage is TRBV11-2 and J usage is TRBJ2-7; the D gene is possibly TRBD1 (6 bases). The germline CDR1 and CDR2 sequences are SGHAT and FQNNGV. The CDR3 has 16 amino acids. The ends were cut back, 1 base at V and 3 bases at J, with 16 bases in the middle. For the CDR3, the DNA is TGTGCCAGCAGCTTAGTTATGGGGCAGGGGAACTACGAGCAGTACTTC. Its translation is CASSLVMGQGNYEQYF.

CDR3 sequence (DNA): TGTGCCAGCTCACCAGGGGGTCAGGGGACTGAAGCTTTCTTT. It translates to CASSPGGQGTEAFF. V and J are TRBV18 and TRBJ1-1; the D gene is possibly TRBD1 (6 bases). Germline V gene data show CDR1 as KGHSH and CDR2 as LQKENI. Trimming left V 2 bases short and J 5 bases short, with 12 bases between. The CDR3 loop spans 14 amino acids.

V gene TRBV6-5 combines with J gene TRBJ2-3; possibly TRBD1 for D (5 bases). This CDR3 is 15 amino acids long. Germline-derived CDR1 and CDR2 are MNHEY and SVGAGI. Between the trimmed V and J ends, which lost 5 bases and 4 bases, there was a span of 16 bases. The CDR3 DNA reads as TGTGCCAGCAGTATCCGGTTGGGGCCCCCAGATACGCAGTATTTT. The encoded protein is CASSIRLGPPDTQYF.

This clone showed up just a few times. The DNA of the CDR3 is TGCGCCAGCAGCTATGGCCCGGGACTCCAAGAGACCCAGTACTTC. Residues: CASSYGPGLQETQYF. This chain connects TRBV5-1 to TRBJ2-5, with a tentative D call TRBD2 (6 bases). The CDR3 runs to 15 residues. Germline V CDR1 and CDR2: SGHRS, YFSETQ. The V end lost 3 bases, the J end lost 1 base, and 13 bases lay between the germline ends.